These 26 T cell receptor beta chains share one sample of origin, sequenced in a study of T cells in Graves' hyperthyroidism and ophthalmopathy. TCR beta CDR3 regions were amplified from RNA transcripts. The HTBI set primed first-round TCR CDR3 RT-PCR. TCRdb processed the multiplex PCR reads anew with MiXCR; each CDR3 protein has one entry. This repertoire shows 600,000 or so distinct CDR3 sequences, around 13% found once; its top ten account for approximately 12%. The specimen was blood. These receptors came from a woman aged 45 to 65 with Graves' ophthalmopathy.

This clonotype was picked up many times. V and J are TRBV6-2 or TRBV6-3 and TRBJ1-2; D may be TRBD1 (6 bases). The germline V gene encodes CDR1 MNHEY and CDR2 SVGEGT. The CDR3 loop spans 16 amino acids. With 7 bases removed from V and 1 base from J, the gap between germline ends came to 19 bases. In DNA form, the CDR3 reads TGTGCCAGCACCGACGCCACGGGACAACATAACTATGGCTACACCTTC. As protein: CASTDATGQHNYGYTF.

This clonotype occurred once. The V gene is TRBV29-1, the J gene TRBJ2-6, with 11 bases aligning to TRBD1. Trimming cost V 6 bases and J 0 bases; bases outside gene matches: 13. This CDR3 spans 19 amino acids. Per germline, CDR1 SQVTM and CDR2 ANQGSEA. The CDR3 nucleotides are TGCAGCGTATCCACCACTACGGGACAGGGGGACTCTGGGGCCAACGTCCTGACTTTC. Its protein is CSVSTTTGQGDSGANVLTF.

This clonotype was seen many times. This chain's CDR3 is CASAGGGPSYEQYF. In nucleotides, the CDR3 is TGTGCCAGCGCTGGGGGAGGGCCCTCCTACGAGCAGTACTTC. The chain joins TRBV28 to TRBJ2-7, with 7 bases identical to TRBD2. V lost 8 bases, J lost 0 bases, and 7 bases stayed unmatched. From germline, CDR1 is MDHEN and CDR2 SYDVKM. The CDR3 is made up of 14 amino acids.

The genes are TRBV11-2 and TRBJ1-4, with 9 nucleotides matching TRBD1. The CDR3 has 16 residues. Germline V gene lookup returns CDR1 SGHAT and CDR2 FQNNGV. J was trimmed by 4 bases and V by 5 bases; bases with no gene match: 8. CDR3 bases: TGTGCCAGCAGCATTTCCGGGACAGGGTTTAATGAAAAACTGTTTTTT. Its protein product is CASSISGTGFNEKLFF.

This clonotype showed up many times. The chain uses TRBV7-8 and TRBJ2-1, with 7 bases that match TRBD2. This CDR3 spans 15 amino acids. The germline V gene encodes CDR1 SGHVS and CDR2 FQNEAQ. J gave up 6 bases and V 3 bases, and 8 bases lay outside the gene matches. CDR3 in DNA: TGTGCCAGCAGCTTTACTAGCGCCAGATTCAATGAGCAGTTCTTC. The encoded protein is CASSFTSARFNEQFF. The full variable domain, with the rest looked up from reference TRBV7-8 and TRBJ2-1, is GAGVSQSPRYKVAKRGQDVALRCDPISGHVSLFWYQQALGQGPEFLTYFQNEAQLDKSGLPSDRFFAERPEGSVSTLKIQRTQQEDSAVYLCASSFTSARFNEQFFGPGTRLTVL.

This clonotype was seen a few times. The DNA is left out, because the CDR3 cannot be placed on it with certainty; the CDR3 is given as TCRdb lists it. The chain has TRBV29-1 and TRBJ2-3. Germline CDR1 is SQVTM and CDR2 is ANQGSEA. The CDR3 comprises 12 residues, both ends counted. CDR3 loop: CSVLERGIRSIF.

In nucleotides, the CDR3 is TGTGCCAGCAGTCCCGGACAGGAACATTACGAGCAGTACTTC. Translated, it gives CASSPGQEHYEQYF. The chain carries TRBV12-3 or TRBV12-4 and TRBJ2-7; 7 bases agree with TRBD1. J gave up 4 bases and V 5 bases, and 8 bases lay outside the gene matches. The CDR3 loop spans 14 amino acids.

The chain employs TRBV4-1 and TRBJ2-3; 9 nucleotides match TRBD2. The CDR3 extends over 17 amino acids. V shed 0 bases, J shed 1 base, and the junction held 5 bases outside the gene matches. Germline values: CDR1 MGHRA, CDR2 YSYEKL. CDR3 DNA sequence: TGCGCCAGCAGCCAAGATTGGGCTAGCGGGGGCACAGATACGCAGTATTTT. It specifies CASSQDWASGGTDTQYF.

This clonotype was observed many times. This CDR3 is CASSQELTTGELFF. The CDR3 DNA reads TGTGCCAGCAGCCAAGAACTCACCACCGGGGAGCTGTTTTTT. J is TRBJ2-2 and V is TRBV3-1; D call uncertain. The germline V gene encodes CDR1 LGHDT and CDR2 YNNKEL (reference sequence). CDR3 length: 14 amino acids. Trimming took 0 bases from V and 4 from J, leaving 6 bases between them. The complete variable domain, with remaining parts taken from reference TRBV3-1 and TRBJ2-2, reads DTAVSQTPKYLVTQMGNDKSIKCEQNLGHDTMYWYKQDSKKFLKIMFSYNNKELIINETVPNRFSPKSPDKAHLNLHINSLELGDSAVYFCASSQELTTGELFFGEGSRLTVL.

Note on this clonotype: This may arise from a read error, as a much more abundant clone is one base away. The chain joins TRBV10-3 to TRBJ1-5; TRBD1 might be the D (5 bases). The CDR3 is made up of 16 amino acids. The V gene's germline CDR1 is ENHRY and CDR2 SYGVKD. V was clipped by 4 bases and J by 0 bases, with 13 bases between them. Here the CDR3 DNA reads TGTGCCATCAGTGGGGGCGCGGGAATTAGCAATCAGCCCCAGCATTTT. Translated, it gives CAISGGAGISNQPQHF.

The rearrangement joins TRBV14 to TRBJ1-4; 8 positions agree with TRBD1. The CDR3 consists of 15 residues. J lost 7 bases, V lost 4 bases, and 8 bases had no gene match. CDR1 and CDR2 (germline): SGHDN, FVKESK. This CDR3 is CASSRARGPSEKLFF. CDR3 in DNA: TGTGCCAGCAGCCGAGCCAGGGGGCCAAGTGAAAAACTGTTTTTT.

This clonotype was seen a handful of times. This chain connects TRBV7-2 to TRBJ2-4, with TRBD1 identical over 9 bases. The CDR3 is 21 residues long. In germline, CDR1 is SGHTA, CDR2 FQGNSA. J was trimmed by 1 base and V by 4 bases; bases with no gene match: 20. CDR3 sequence (DNA): TGTGCCAGCAGCTCAAGACCTCTGGACAGGGGTGGTGTGGGGGCCAAAAACATTCAGTACTTC. It codes for CASSSRPLDRGGVGAKNIQYF.

This clonotype was recorded a few times. The gene calls are TRBV27 and TRBJ2-1, with D maybe TRBD1 (6 bases). CDR1 and CDR2 (germline): MNHEY, SMNVEV (reference sequence). The CDR3 is 17 residues long. The V gene lost 2 bases and the J gene lost 4 bases, with 18 bases spanning the gap. The CDR3 reads CASSLDVSTGNYNEQFF. CDR3 DNA sequence: TGTGCCAGCAGTTTAGATGTTAGCACAGGGAATTACAATGAGCAGTTCTTC.

There are many counts of this clonotype. CDR3 residues: CASTASGISDTQYF. The CDR3 nucleotides read TGCGCCAGCACGGCTAGCGGGATCTCCGATACGCAGTATTTT. J is TRBJ2-3 and V is TRBV5-1; 9 bases align to TRBD2. CDR3 length: 14 residues. The ends lost 6 bases at V and 6 bases at J; junction bases unmatched: 8. Per the germline V gene, CDR1 is SGHRS and CDR2 is YFSETQ.

This clonotype has a count of ten or more. V gene TRBV5-6 combines with J gene TRBJ1-1; D possibly corresponds to TRBD1 (6 bases). The V end was cut by 5 bases, the J end by 4 bases, with 18 bases between. Per germline, CDR1 SGHDT and CDR2 YYEEEE. The CDR3 loop spans 15 amino acids. CDR3 in DNA: TGTGCCAGCAGGGGGAGGCCTAGCAGGGGCACTGAAGCTTTCTTT. This gives the protein CASRGRPSRGTEAFF.

Many counts were recorded for this clonotype. The chain is built from TRBV9 and TRBJ1-1, with a tentative D call TRBD1 (5 bases). Trimming stripped 3 bases from V and 0 bases from J, with 9 bases between. Germline V gives CDR1 SGDLS, CDR2 YYNGEE. The CDR3 extends over 14 amino acids. In DNA form, the CDR3 reads TGTGCCAGCAGCGCTACAGGCATGAACACTGAAGCTTTCTTT. It specifies CASSATGMNTEAFF.

Ten or more counts support this clonotype. J is TRBJ2-7 and V is TRBV11-1; D perhaps matches TRBD2 (5 bases). Germline lookup yields CDR1 SGHAT and CDR2 FQDESV (reference sequence). This CDR3 spans 13 amino acids. V lost 5 bases to trimming and J lost 3 bases, with 11 bases between them. The CDR3 is CASSPPGNYEQYF. The CDR3 DNA is TGTGCCAGCAGCCCCCCCGGGAACTACGAGCAGTACTTC. The full variable domain, with the rest looked up from reference TRBV11-1 and TRBJ2-7, is EAEVAQSPRYKITEKSQAVAFWCDPISGHATLYWYRQILGQGPELLVQFQDESVVDDSQLPKDRFSAERLKGVDSTLKIQPAELGDSAMYLCASSPPGNYEQYFGPGTRLTVT.

This clonotype has ten or more counts. The chain uses TRBV28 and TRBJ2-7; D gene ambiguous. The CDR3 is 12 residues long. CDR1 and CDR2 (germline): MDHEN, SYDVKM. Trimming shortened V by 6 bases and J by 4 bases, and 10 bases separated the two germline ends. Here the CDR3 reads CASSPIAYEQYF. CDR3 nucleotides: TGTGCCAGCAGCCCAATTGCATACGAGCAGTACTTC.

At least ten counts were recorded for this clonotype. The chain combines TRBV7-2 with TRBJ1-2; D not certain. Trimming left V 5 bases short and J 3 bases short, with 13 bases between. Germline CDR1 and CDR2: SGHTA and FQGNSA. This CDR3 spans 14 amino acids. CDR3 DNA: TGTGCCAGCAGCCTACTCTTGGATGACTATGGCTACACCTTC. Translation: CASSLLLDDYGYTF.

The V gene is TRBV5-1, the J gene TRBJ2-2, with 8 bases identical to TRBD2. The CDR3 is made up of 16 amino acids. The V segment lost 3 bases and the J segment 9 bases; nucleotides outside the gene matches: 13. CDR1 is SGHRS, CDR2 YFSETQ, per germline. CDR3 nucleotide sequence: TGCGCCAGCAGCTCCCTCGGACTAGCAGCATCGCGGGAGCTGTTTTTT. This encodes CASSSLGLAASRELFF.

This clonotype was counted a few times. V is TRBV5-5 and J is TRBJ1-4; D gene ambiguous. The CDR3 covers 15 residues. Germline CDR1 reads SGHKS; CDR2 reads YYEKEE (reference sequence). V lost 3 bases, J lost 6 bases, and 15 bases lay in between. CDR3 nucleotide sequence: TGTGCCAGCAGCTCCAGGCCCTCTCTGGATGAAAAACTGTTTTTT. This translates into CASSSRPSLDEKLFF.

This clonotype was counted between two and nine times. The rearrangement links TRBV6-1 to TRBJ1-1, with D possibly matching TRBD1 (5 bases). The CDR3 contains 15 residues. Trimming pared 2 bases from V and 5 bases from J, leaving 15 bases between. Germline loops: CDR1 MNHNS, CDR2 SASEGT. The CDR3 reads CASSETPGGDTEAFF. Here the CDR3 DNA reads TGTGCCAGCAGTGAAACCCCCGGAGGGGATACTGAAGCTTTCTTT.

Ten or more counts support this clonotype. The rearrangement uses TRBV6-6 and TRBJ1-1; weak D call: TRBD1 (6 bases). The CDR3 runs 14 residues. Germline V gives CDR1 MNHNY, CDR2 SVGAGI (reference sequence). V lost 2 bases to trimming and J lost 9 bases, with 16 bases between them. CDR3: CASSYQDRRKKAFF. Written as DNA, the CDR3 is TGTGCCAGCAGTTACCAAGACAGGAGGAAAAAAGCTTTCTTT.

This clonotype appeared many times. The genes are TRBV20-1 and TRBJ1-1; 12 bases match TRBD1. The CDR3 has 15 amino acids. The germline V gene encodes CDR1 DFQATT and CDR2 SNEGSKA (reference sequence). V lost 6 bases to trimming and J lost 3 bases; unmatched junction nucleotides: 8. CDR3 region: CSAPGTGGGDTEAFF. For the CDR3, the DNA is TGCAGTGCGCCCGGGACAGGGGGCGGGGACACTGAAGCTTTCTTT.

This clonotype was counted ten times or more. This sequence joins TRBV6-2 or TRBV6-3 and TRBJ2-1, with D maybe TRBD2 (5 bases). V gave up 2 bases and J gave up 8 bases, with 13 bases separating them. CDR3 length equals 14 residues. Germline assignment: CDR1 MNHEY and CDR2 SVGEGT. CDR3 loop: CASSYVGALDEQFF. The CDR3 coding sequence is TGTGCCAGCAGTTACGTGGGAGCTTTAGATGAGCAGTTCTTC.

A single count supports this clonotype. Being one base from a much bigger clone, this may be a read error. V is TRBV7-9 and J is TRBJ1-1; tentative D call: TRBD1 (5 bases). V lost 8 bases, J lost 4 bases, and 11 bases lay in between. CDR3 size: 12 residues. The germline gives CDR1 SEHNR, CDR2 FQNEAQ (reference sequence). Here the CDR3 reads CASEQAVTEAFF. DNA for the CDR3: TGTGCCAGCGAACAGGCGGTCACTGAAGCTTTCTTT.